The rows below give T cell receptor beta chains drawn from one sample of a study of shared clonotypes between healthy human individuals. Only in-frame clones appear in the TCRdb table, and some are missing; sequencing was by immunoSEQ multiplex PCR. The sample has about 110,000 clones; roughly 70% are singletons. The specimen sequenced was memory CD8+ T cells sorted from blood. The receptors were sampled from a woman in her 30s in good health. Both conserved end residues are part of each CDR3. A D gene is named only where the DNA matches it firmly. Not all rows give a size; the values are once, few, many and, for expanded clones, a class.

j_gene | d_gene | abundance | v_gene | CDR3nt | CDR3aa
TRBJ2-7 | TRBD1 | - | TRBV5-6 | TGTGCCAGCAGCTTCCCGGGACAGGGGGCCTACGAGCAGTACTTC | CASSFPGQGAYEQYF
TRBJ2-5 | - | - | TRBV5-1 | TGCGCCAGCAATGCCGAGGGAGAGACCCAGTACTTC | CASNAEGETQYF
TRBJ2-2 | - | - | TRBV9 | TGTGCCAGCAGCCTCCTGACTGGGAGGAATCACGGGGAGCTGTTTTTT | CASSLLTGRNHGELFF
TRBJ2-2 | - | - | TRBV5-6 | TGTGCCAGCAGCTTGGTCTTAGGGCCCGGGGAGCTGTTTTTT | CASSLVLGPGELFF
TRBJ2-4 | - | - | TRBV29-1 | TGCAGCGTTGAAATGGGGGCCGGGACCGTGGGGAACATTCAGTACTTC | CSVEMGAGTVGNIQYF
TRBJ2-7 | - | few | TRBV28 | TGTGCCAGCAGTTTGTCGGGCGAGCAGTACTTC | CASSLSGEQYF
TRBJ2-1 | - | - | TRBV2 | TGTGCCAGCAGCCCCCTTGCGGCCCTCTTATATGAGCAGTTCTTC | CASSPLAALLYEQFF
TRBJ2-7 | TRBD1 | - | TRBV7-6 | TGTGCCAGCAGCTTCCTCGCAGGGGGCTGGTACGAGCAGTACTTC | CASSFLAGGWYEQYF
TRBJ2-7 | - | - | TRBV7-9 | TGTGCCAGCAGCCCCCGGAGCGGATCCTCCTACGAGCAGTACTTC | CASSPRSGSSYEQYF
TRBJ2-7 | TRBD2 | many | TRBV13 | TGTGCCAGCAGCACAGAGGGAGGGCATAACGAGCAGTACTTC | CASSTEGGHNEQYF
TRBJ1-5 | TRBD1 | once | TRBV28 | TGTGCCAGCAGTATACAGGGGGGAGGTAGCAATCAGCCCCAGCATTTT | CASSIQGGGSNQPQHF
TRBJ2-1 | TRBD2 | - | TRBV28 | TGTGCCAGCAATCGGTTAGCGGGAGGTTCGTCCTACAATGAGCAGTTCTTC | CASNRLAGGSSYNEQFF
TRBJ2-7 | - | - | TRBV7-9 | TGTGCCAGCAGCGGTCGACCGTACTCCTACGAGCAGTACTTC | CASSGRPYSYEQYF
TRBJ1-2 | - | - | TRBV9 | TGTGCCAGCAGCGTAGGGACAAGCTATGGCTACACCTTC | CASSVGTSYGYTF
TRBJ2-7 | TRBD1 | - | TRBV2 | TGTGCCAGCAGTGAACAGGGGGTAGGCTACGAGCAGTACTTC | CASSEQGVGYEQYF
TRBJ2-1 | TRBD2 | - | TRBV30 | TGTGCCTGGAGTCGGGGGGAGAATGAGCAGTTCTTC | CAWSRGENEQFF
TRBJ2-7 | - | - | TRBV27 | TGTGCCAGCAGTTCCACCTTCTGGGACGAGCAGTACTTC | CASSSTFWDEQYF
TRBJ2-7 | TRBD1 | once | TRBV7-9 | TGTGCCAGCAGCCAAGAAATTGGGACAGGGAGCGACGAGCAGTACTTC | CASSQEIGTGSDEQYF
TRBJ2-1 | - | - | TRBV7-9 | TGTGCCAGCAGCTTCCCGGGAACAATGTGGAATGAGCAGTTCTTC | CASSFPGTMWNEQFF
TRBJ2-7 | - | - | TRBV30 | TGTGCCTGGAGTGTGTGGGGAAGCTACGAGCAGTACTTC | CAWSVWGSYEQYF
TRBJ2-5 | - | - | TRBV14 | TGTGCCAGCAGCCCGGGATCGCGGAGCGCCGAGACCCAGTACTTC | CASSPGSRSAETQYF
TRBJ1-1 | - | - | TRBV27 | TGTGCCAGCAGTGACGGGCTGGGGGTCACTGAAGCTTTCTTT | CASSDGLGVTEAFF
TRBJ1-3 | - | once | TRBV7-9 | TGTGCCAGCAGCTCCTCAGGGCGGGGATCTGGAAACACCATATATTTT | CASSSSGRGSGNTIYF
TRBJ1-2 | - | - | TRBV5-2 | TGTGCCAGCAGCCAAGAATTGCCTGAGCCCCGGGACAGAAATGGCTACACCTTC | CASSQELPEPRDRNGYTF
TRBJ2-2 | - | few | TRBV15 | TGTGCCACCAGCAGAGATGGCAGCGACACCGGGGAGCTGTTTTTT | CATSRDGSDTGELFF
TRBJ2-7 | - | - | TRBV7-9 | TGTGCCAGCAGCCCAACAGGGGGGGCTTACGAGCAGTACTTC | CASSPTGGAYEQYF
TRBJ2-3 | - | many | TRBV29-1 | TGCAGCGTTGAGCCAGAGGCAGGGGATACGCAGTATTTT | CSVEPEAGDTQYF
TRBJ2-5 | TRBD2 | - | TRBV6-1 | TGTGCCAGCAGGGCTAGCGGGAGGGCCAGAGAGACCCAGTACTTC | CASRASGRARETQYF
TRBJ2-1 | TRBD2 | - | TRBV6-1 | TGTGCCAGCAGTCCGGGGGAGGGGTCCTACAATGAGCAGTTCTTC | CASSPGEGSYNEQFF
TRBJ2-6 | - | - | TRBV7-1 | TGTGCCAGCAGCGCACAATTACGAGGACAAAGTCGGGCCAACGTCCTGACTTTC | CASSAQLRGQSRANVLTF
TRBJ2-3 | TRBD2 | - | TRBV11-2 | TGTGCCAGCAGCTTCCCTAGCGGGCCCACAGATACGCAGTATTTT | CASSFPSGPTDTQYF
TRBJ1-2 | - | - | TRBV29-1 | TGCAGCGTTGAAGATGGAAGGGATAAGGATGGCTACACCTTC | CSVEDGRDKDGYTF
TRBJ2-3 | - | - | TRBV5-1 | TGCGCCAGCAGCCCTAGAAAAGATACGCAGTATTTT | CASSPRKDTQYF
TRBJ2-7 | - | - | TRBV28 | TGTGCCAGCTACTCGGACAGCTTCTCCTACGAGCAGTACTTC | CASYSDSFSYEQYF
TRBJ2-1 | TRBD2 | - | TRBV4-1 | TGCGCCAGCAGCCACCTCCTAACTAGCGGGAGCTCCTACAATGAGCAGTTCTTC | CASSHLLTSGSSYNEQFF
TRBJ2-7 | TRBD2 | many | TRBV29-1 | TGCAGCGTTGAAGCTAGCGGGAGCTACGAGCAGTACTTC | CSVEASGSYEQYF
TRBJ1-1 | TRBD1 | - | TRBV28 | TGTGCCAGCAGTTTGGGTCAGGGGGCCGGCCTGAACACTGAAGCTTTCTTT | CASSLGQGAGLNTEAFF
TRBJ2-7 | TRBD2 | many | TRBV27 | TGTGCCAGCAGTTTTGATAGCGGGAGTGTCTACGAGCAGTACTTC | CASSFDSGSVYEQYF
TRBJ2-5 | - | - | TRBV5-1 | TGCGCCAGCAGCTCGGGGCAAGAGACCCAGTACTTC | CASSSGQETQYF
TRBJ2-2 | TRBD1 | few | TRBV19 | TGTGCCAGTAGTGGACAGGGTGAATTTCCCGAACTCGGGGAGCTGTTTTTT | CASSGQGEFPELGELFF
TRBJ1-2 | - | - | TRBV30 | TGTGCCTGGAGTGGGGCTGGCTATGGCTACACCTTC | CAWSGAGYGYTF
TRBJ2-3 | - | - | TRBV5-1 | TGCGCCAGCAGGAGACTATTCGACCACACAGATACGCAGTATTTT | CASRRLFDHTDTQYF
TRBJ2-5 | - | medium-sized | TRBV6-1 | TGTGCCAGCAGAGCCTTGTACCTTCCAGAGACCCAGTACTTC | CASRALYLPETQYF
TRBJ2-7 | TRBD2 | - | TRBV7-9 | TGTGCCAGCAGCTTAGCCGGGGGAGGGCCGAGCTCCTACGAGCAGTACTTC | CASSLAGGGPSSYEQYF
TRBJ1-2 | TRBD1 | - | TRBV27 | TGTGCCAGCAGTTCCTACAGGGGGCAGGGTGGCTACACCTTC | CASSSYRGQGGYTF
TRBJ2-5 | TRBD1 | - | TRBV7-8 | TGTGCCAGCAGCCCCCGACAGGGCCTAAGAGGGGAGACCCAGTACTTC | CASSPRQGLRGETQYF